This T cell receptor beta chain was identified in a study of T cell clonality in common variable immunodeficiency. The method was immunoSEQ multiplex PCR; TCRdb's version includes in-frame clones alone and lacks a portion of them. The profile covers more than 65,000 clones, none occurring a single time. Germline trimming cut 6 bases from V and 6 bases from J; bases unmatched to any gene: 7. Per germline, CDR1 DFQATT and CDR2 SNEGSKA (reference sequence). CDR3 size: 14 residues. This clone was picked up many times. Its antigen is not known. The read is 3 residues too short to cover the CDR3 end, so that end is filled in from the germline J gene. Overall study results and limits: Compared with healthy controls, CVID subjects showed increased TCRbeta clonality, mostly in about a third. Common variable immunodeficiency TCR beta sequences reportedly had fewer deletions and N-nucleotide insertions.

The sequencing sample was made of peripheral blood mononuclear cells. The V gene is TRBV20-1, the J gene TRBJ2-7; 14 nucleotides line up with TRBD2. The receptor's source is a person aged 18 to 75 in good health. The CDR3 bases that were read are TGCAGTGCACGCCGACTAGCGGGAGGGCTCGAG. Its protein product is CSARRLAGGLE. The whole CDR3 is CSARRLAGGLEQYF.